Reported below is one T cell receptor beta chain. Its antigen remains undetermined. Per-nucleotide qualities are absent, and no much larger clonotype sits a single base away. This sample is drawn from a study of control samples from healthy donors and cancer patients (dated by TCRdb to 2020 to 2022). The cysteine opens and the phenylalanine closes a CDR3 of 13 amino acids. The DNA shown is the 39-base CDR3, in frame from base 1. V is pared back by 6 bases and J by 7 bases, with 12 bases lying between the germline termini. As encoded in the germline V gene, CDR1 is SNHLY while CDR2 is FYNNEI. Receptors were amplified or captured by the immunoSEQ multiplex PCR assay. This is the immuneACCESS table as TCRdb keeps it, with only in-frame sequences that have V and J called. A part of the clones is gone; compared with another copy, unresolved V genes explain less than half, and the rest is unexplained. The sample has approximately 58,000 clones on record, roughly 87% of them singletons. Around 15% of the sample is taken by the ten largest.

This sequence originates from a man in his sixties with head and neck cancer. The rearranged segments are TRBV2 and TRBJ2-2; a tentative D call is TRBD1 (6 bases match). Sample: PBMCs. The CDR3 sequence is CASRGQSGGELFF. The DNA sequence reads TGTGCCAGCAGAGGACAGTCCGGCGGGGAGCTGTTTTTT.